The 15 T cell receptor beta chains below come from one sample, sequenced in a study of shared clonotypes between healthy human individuals. Naive CD8 populations comprised CD45RO-negative cells positively selected for CCR7, excluding terminally differentiated effector memory CD45RA+ cells. The method was immunoSEQ multiplex PCR; TCRdb's version includes in-frame clones alone and lacks a portion of them. The sample records millions of clones, about 93% being singletons. Sequencing input: naive CD8+ T cells from PBMCs. All receptors derive from a man between 18 and 29 years old in good health. Some clones in this sample may be carry-over from other donors' samples.

CDR3 sequence: CASSYSTSGRWYEQFF. DNA of the CDR3: TGTGCCAGCAGTTACTCGACTAGCGGGAGGTGGTATGAGCAGTTCTTC. This sequence joins TRBV6-5 and TRBJ2-1; 13 bases align to TRBD2. In germline, CDR1 is MNHEY, CDR2 SVGAGI. This CDR3 spans 16 amino acids. The V segment lost 0 bases and the J segment 8 bases; nucleotides outside the gene matches: 4.

The CDR3 DNA reads as TGCGCCAGCAGCCAATTCCGTGGAGGCCCGTGGGAGCAGTACTTC. Its translation: CASSQFRGGPWEQYF. V usage is TRBV4-3 and J usage is TRBJ2-7, with a weak D call TRBD2 (5 bases). The germline gives CDR1 LGHNA, CDR2 YSLEER. V shed 2 bases and J shed 7 bases, with 18 bases lying between them. This CDR3 is built from 15 residues.

Turning to this clone: Other DNA sequences within the sample encode an identical CDR3. The chain is built from TRBV19 and TRBJ2-7, with D perhaps matching TRBD1 (6 bases). V lost 3 bases, J lost 1 base, and 7 bases lay in between. Looked up from germline, CDR1 is LNHDA and CDR2 is SQIVND (reference sequence). The CDR3 contains 13 residues. CDR3 bases: TGTGCCAGTAGTATGAGGGGGTCCTACGAGCAGTACTTC. Translation gives CASSMRGSYEQYF.

The chain is built from TRBV27 and TRBJ2-2; a weak D match, TRBD2 (6 bases). The CDR3 is 14 residues long. CDR1 is MNHEY and CDR2 is SMNVEV in the germline V gene (reference sequence). The V end lost 8 bases, the J end lost 2 bases, and 12 bases lay between the germline ends. The CDR3 DNA is TGTGCCAGCGGGACTTCCTTCAACACCGGGGAGCTGTTTTTT. It yields the protein CASGTSFNTGELFF.

This sequence joins TRBV6-1 and TRBJ1-2, with D hard to call. V was trimmed by 2 bases and J by 2 bases, leaving 6 bases between them. The CDR3 is made up of 13 amino acids. The germline V gene has CDR1 MNHNS and CDR2 SASEGT. CDR3 sequence (DNA): TGTGCCAGCAGTGAATTCGGGAACTATGGCTACACCTTC. It codes for CASSEFGNYGYTF.

The J gene is TRBJ2-1, the V gene TRBV15; D gene uncertain. In germline, CDR1 is LNHNV, CDR2 YYDKDF (reference sequence). This CDR3 contains 15 residues. V shed 5 bases and J shed 2 bases, with 13 bases lying between them. In DNA, the CDR3 is TGTGCCACCAGCGCCAGGCAGGAACCCTACAATGAGCAGTTCTTC. Translating gives CATSARQEPYNEQFF.

The V gene is TRBV7-8, the J gene TRBJ2-7, with TRBD2 matching over 12 bases. There are 14 residues in the CDR3. The V gene's germline CDR1 is SGHVS and CDR2 FQNEAQ. Unmatched junction bases numbered 3, after V lost 4 bases and J lost 5 bases. The CDR3, as DNA: TGTGCCAGCAGCTCTAGGACTAGCGGGGACGAGCAGTACTTC. This gives the protein CASSSRTSGDEQYF.

The V call is TRBV7-9, the J call TRBJ2-7, with 8 bases identical to TRBD1. Germline V gene lookup returns CDR1 SEHNR and CDR2 FQNEAQ (reference sequence). Germline trimming cut 4 bases from V and 4 bases from J; bases unmatched to any gene: 6. The CDR3 covers 14 residues. This CDR3 reads CASSSRQGLYEQYF. CDR3 nucleotide sequence: TGTGCCAGCAGCTCGCGACAGGGGTTGTACGAGCAGTACTTC.

The rearrangement links TRBV28 to TRBJ1-5; D uncertain. V lost 3 bases, J lost 7 bases, and 16 bases lay in between. Germline CDR1 is MDHEN and CDR2 is SYDVKM. CDR3 size: 15 residues. The CDR3 sequence: CASSFPGMEKQPQHF. CDR3 in DNA: TGTGCCAGCAGTTTTCCGGGTATGGAGAAACAGCCCCAGCATTTT. The entire variable domain, with the rest obtained from reference TRBV28 and TRBJ1-5, is as follows: DVKVTQSSRYLVKRTGEKVFLECVQDMDHENMFWYRQDPGLGLRLIYFSYDVKMKEKGDIPEGYSVSREKKERFSLILESASTNQTSMYLCASSFPGMEKQPQHFGDGTRLSIL.

The rearrangement links TRBV4-2 to TRBJ2-3; D is perhaps TRBD1 (5 bases). This CDR3 is built from 16 residues. Per germline, CDR1 LGHNA and CDR2 YNFKEQ. The V end lost 0 bases, the J end lost 4 bases, and 14 bases lay between the germline ends. The CDR3, as DNA: TGTGCCAGCAGCCAAGATGATCGGGCAGGGCCAGATACGCAGTATTTT. Residues: CASSQDDRAGPDTQYF.

This sequence joins TRBV9 and TRBJ1-1; D is possibly TRBD1 (5 bases). The CDR3 runs 14 residues. V was cut by 6 bases and J by 0 bases, with 12 bases left in between. Germline CDR1 is SGDLS and CDR2 is YYNGEE. The CDR3 reads CASMPGLMNTEAFF. CDR3 nucleotides: TGTGCCAGCATGCCGGGACTTATGAACACTGAAGCTTTCTTT. The whole variable domain, filled in from reference TRBV9 and TRBJ1-1, reads DSGVTQTPKHLITATGQRVTLRCSPRSGDLSVYWYQQSLDQGLQFLIQYYNGEERAKGNILERFSAQQFPDLHSELNLSSLELGDSALYFCASMPGLMNTEAFFGQGTRLTVV.

The chain recombines TRBV30 with TRBJ1-4; D call uncertain. The ends were cut back, 4 bases at V and 3 bases at J, with 15 bases in the middle. Per the germline V gene, CDR1 is GTSNPN and CDR2 is SVGIG (reference sequence). The CDR3 runs to 15 residues. DNA of the CDR3: TGTGCCTGGACCCCCGGAGACACTTCTAATGAAAAACTGTTTTTT. This codes for CAWTPGDTSNEKLFF.

The chain employs TRBV11-2 and TRBJ2-7; D not resolved. From germline, CDR1 is SGHAT and CDR2 FQNNGV. The CDR3 length is 15 residues. The V gene lost 1 base and the J gene lost 2 bases, with 12 bases spanning the gap. CDR3 sequence: CASSLGAGDTYEQYF. The CDR3 bases are TGTGCCAGCAGCTTAGGGGCAGGCGATACCTACGAGCAGTACTTC.

This chain joins TRBV28 and TRBJ1-5, with D unresolved. Germline V lookup: CDR1 MDHEN, CDR2 SYDVKM. The CDR3 runs 14 residues. V was cut by 2 bases and J by 3 bases, with 8 bases left in between. CDR3 nucleotides: TGTGCCAGCAGTTTACTCAGTTACAATCAGCCCCAGCATTTT. It yields the protein CASSLLSYNQPQHF.

V and J are TRBV6-6 and TRBJ2-7; 7 bases match TRBD1. With V trimmed by 0 bases and J by 0 bases, 5 bases remained unmatched. CDR3 length: 16 residues. Germline-derived CDR1 and CDR2 are MNHNY and SVGAGI (reference sequence). CDR3 coding DNA: TGTGCCAGCAGTTACTCCGACAGGGCTAGCTCCTACGAGCAGTACTTC. Amino acids: CASSYSDRASSYEQYF.